Listed below are T cell receptor beta chains from one sample, sequenced in a study of OX40 agonist ivuxolimab in advanced cancers. Method: immunoSEQ multiplex PCR; TCRdb's copy keeps in-frame clones and lacks some. The repertoire has roughly 62,000 clones, 92% of them found once; the top ten carry about 0.66%. The sequenced sample was CD4+ or CD8+ T cells sorted from blood, obtained in a trial of the OX40 agonist ivuxolimab. The receptors were sampled from an adult with an advanced solid tumor such as melanoma, head and neck, liver or kidney cancer. Both conserved end residues are part of each CDR3. The D gene is left open where the match is weak. Size is omitted from some rows. Given values are once, few, many or a class for expanded clones.

abundance: NA; j_gene: TRBJ2-1; v_gene: TRBV18; len: 15; d_gene: TRBD1; CDR3nt: TGTGCCAGCTCACCACCGGACAGGACTTACAATGAGCAGTTCTTC; CDR3aa: CASSPPDRTYNEQFF
abundance: NA; j_gene: TRBJ2-2; v_gene: TRBV6-5; len: 14; d_gene: NA; CDR3nt: TGTGCCAGCAGCAGGGGACAACACACCGGGGAGCTGTTTTTT; CDR3aa: CASSRGQHTGELFF
abundance: NA; j_gene: TRBJ1-2; v_gene: TRBV11-3; len: 13; d_gene: NA; CDR3nt: TGTGCCAGCAGCTTAAGCGGAGGGTATGGCTACACCTTC; CDR3aa: CASSLSGGYGYTF
abundance: NA; j_gene: TRBJ2-3; v_gene: TRBV19; len: 16; d_gene: TRBD2; CDR3nt: TGTGCCAGTAGTATAGAGACTAGCGGGATCACAGATACGCAGTATTTT; CDR3aa: CASSIETSGITDTQYF
abundance: NA; j_gene: TRBJ1-1; v_gene: TRBV30; len: 13; d_gene: TRBD1; CDR3nt: TGTGCCTGGAAAAGACAGGGAAACACTGAAGCTTTCTTT; CDR3aa: CAWKRQGNTEAFF
abundance: NA; j_gene: TRBJ1-2; v_gene: TRBV30; len: 15; d_gene: NA; CDR3nt: TGTGCCTGGAGTGTACCAGGGGTTTGGCAATCTGGCTACACCTTC; CDR3aa: CAWSVPGVWQSGYTF
abundance: NA; j_gene: TRBJ1-2; v_gene: TRBV5-1; len: 19; d_gene: NA; CDR3nt: TGCGCCAGCAGCTTGGCCTCAGGTAGAGCAGGGGATCAAGTCTATGGCTACACCTTC; CDR3aa: CASSLASGRAGDQVYGYTF
abundance: NA; j_gene: TRBJ1-2; v_gene: TRBV9; len: 15; d_gene: NA; CDR3nt: TGTGCCAGCAGCGTAGAAGGGAGATCGGGGTATGGCTACACCTTC; CDR3aa: CASSVEGRSGYGYTF
abundance: NA; j_gene: TRBJ1-2; v_gene: TRBV19; len: 12; d_gene: NA; CDR3nt: TGTGCCAGTAAGAACAGCAACTATGGCTACACCTTC; CDR3aa: CASKNSNYGYTF
abundance: once; j_gene: TRBJ1-1; v_gene: TRBV18; len: 15; d_gene: NA; CDR3nt: TGTGCCAGCTCACGGGGAGGGACGGGAAACACTGAAGCTTTCTTT; CDR3aa: CASSRGGTGNTEAFF
abundance: NA; j_gene: TRBJ2-3; v_gene: TRBV4-1; len: 15; d_gene: NA; CDR3nt: TGCGCCAGCAGCCAGGGGGGAGGTAGCGGATATACGCAGTATTTT; CDR3aa: CASSQGGGSGYTQYF
abundance: NA; j_gene: TRBJ2-4; v_gene: TRBV19; len: 14; d_gene: TRBD1; CDR3nt: TGTGCCAGTAGTACCCCAGGACAGGGGAGCCTTCAGTACTTC; CDR3aa: CASSTPGQGSLQYF
abundance: once; j_gene: TRBJ1-4; v_gene: TRBV27; len: 16; d_gene: NA; CDR3nt: TGTGCCAGCAGCCATCGGGGGGGCAGAACTAATGAAAAACTGTTTTTT; CDR3aa: CASSHRGGRTNEKLFF
abundance: NA; j_gene: TRBJ2-3; v_gene: TRBV14; len: 16; d_gene: TRBD2; CDR3nt: TGTGCCAGCAGCCCGGTAGCGGGGGGCAGGGCCGGCACGCAGTATTTT; CDR3aa: CASSPVAGGRAGTQYF
abundance: NA; j_gene: TRBJ2-1; v_gene: TRBV2; len: 14; d_gene: NA; CDR3nt: TGTGCCAGCAACCAAGTTCTAACCTACAATGAGCAGTTCTTC; CDR3aa: CASNQVLTYNEQFF
abundance: NA; j_gene: TRBJ2-3; v_gene: TRBV4-1; len: 16; d_gene: NA; CDR3nt: TGCGCCAGCAGCCACGGAATCTGGCTAGCGCCAGATACGCAGTATTTT; CDR3aa: CASSHGIWLAPDTQYF
abundance: once; j_gene: TRBJ2-3; v_gene: TRBV5-4; len: 18; d_gene: TRBD2; CDR3nt: TGTGCCAGCAGCCGGGGGGGGTCGGGACTAGCGGGAGCGGTTACGCAGTATTTT; CDR3aa: CASSRGGSGLAGAVTQYF
abundance: NA; j_gene: TRBJ1-1; v_gene: TRBV19; len: 15; d_gene: NA; CDR3nt: TGTGCCAGTAGTAGGTCAGAAGGTCCGAACACTGAAGCTTTCTTT; CDR3aa: CASSRSEGPNTEAFF
abundance: NA; j_gene: TRBJ1-1; v_gene: TRBV4-1; len: 13; d_gene: NA; CDR3nt: TGCGCCAGCAGCCAAGAAGACGGACCCCAAGCTTTCTTT; CDR3aa: CASSQEDGPQAFF
abundance: few; j_gene: TRBJ1-5; v_gene: TRBV18; len: 12; d_gene: NA; CDR3nt: TGTGCCAGCTCACCCCCGGGCCAGCCCCAGCATTTT; CDR3aa: CASSPPGQPQHF
abundance: NA; j_gene: TRBJ2-2; v_gene: TRBV30; len: 15; d_gene: TRBD1; CDR3nt: TGTGCCTGCAAACCGGGACAGGGGGAAACCGGGGAGCTGTTTTTT; CDR3aa: CACKPGQGETGELFF
abundance: once; j_gene: TRBJ1-4; v_gene: TRBV5-6; len: 14; d_gene: TRBD1; CDR3nt: TGTGCCAGCAGGAACAGGGGGAGGAAGGAAAAACTGTTTTTT; CDR3aa: CASRNRGRKEKLFF
abundance: few; j_gene: TRBJ1-1; v_gene: TRBV7-8; len: 13; d_gene: TRBD1; CDR3nt: TGTGCCAGCAGCTTAAACCGGGACAGCGAAGCTTTCTTT; CDR3aa: CASSLNRDSEAFF
abundance: NA; j_gene: TRBJ1-2; v_gene: TRBV10-3; len: 14; d_gene: NA; CDR3nt: TGTGCCATCAGTGTACAGGGAGACGACTATGGCTACACCTTC; CDR3aa: CAISVQGDDYGYTF
abundance: NA; j_gene: TRBJ2-5; v_gene: TRBV9; len: 16; d_gene: NA; CDR3nt: TGTGCCAGCAGCCGAGAGCAGGGACGCATGGCGGAGACCCAGTACTTC; CDR3aa: CASSREQGRMAETQYF
abundance: once; j_gene: TRBJ2-2; v_gene: TRBV5-1; len: 15; d_gene: NA; CDR3nt: TGCGCCAGCAGTTCGACAGACAAGAACACCGGGGAGCTGTTTTTT; CDR3aa: CASSSTDKNTGELFF
abundance: NA; j_gene: TRBJ2-1; v_gene: TRBV6-1; len: 14; d_gene: NA; CDR3nt: TGTGCCAGCAGCCTTGCTGGAGTGCCCAATGAGCAGTTCTTC; CDR3aa: CASSLAGVPNEQFF
abundance: NA; j_gene: TRBJ2-3; v_gene: TRBV7-3; len: 15; d_gene: NA; CDR3nt: TGTGCCAGCAGCTCGGGTCCGGGTTCCACAGATACGCAGTATTTT; CDR3aa: CASSSGPGSTDTQYF
abundance: NA; j_gene: TRBJ2-7; v_gene: TRBV6-6; len: 14; d_gene: TRBD1; CDR3nt: TGTGCCAGCAGTTACGGGACAGGGGGCTACGAGCAGTACTTC; CDR3aa: CASSYGTGGYEQYF
abundance: medium-sized; j_gene: TRBJ1-3; v_gene: TRBV18; len: 16; d_gene: NA; CDR3nt: TGTGCCAGCTCACCACTTCCAGGGGACTCTGGAAACACCATATATTTT; CDR3aa: CASSPLPGDSGNTIYF
abundance: NA; j_gene: TRBJ1-3; v_gene: TRBV10-2; len: 11; d_gene: NA; CDR3nt: TGCGCCAGCAGACAGGGAGACACCATATATTTT; CDR3aa: CASRQGDTIYF
abundance: NA; j_gene: TRBJ2-1; v_gene: TRBV29-1; len: 13; d_gene: NA; CDR3nt: TGCAGCGTGTCGGGTCTAGGTCCTAATGAGCAGTTCTTC; CDR3aa: CSVSGLGPNEQFF
abundance: NA; j_gene: TRBJ2-5; v_gene: TRBV11-2; len: 13; d_gene: NA; CDR3nt: TGTGCCAGCCAGGACAGCAACCAAGAGACCCAGTACTTC; CDR3aa: CASQDSNQETQYF
abundance: NA; j_gene: TRBJ1-4; v_gene: TRBV5-4; len: 19; d_gene: TRBD1; CDR3nt: TGTGCCAGCAGCTCGGGATTACCGACAGGGCGTGCAACTAATGAAAAACTGTTTTTT; CDR3aa: CASSSGLPTGRATNEKLFF
abundance: NA; j_gene: TRBJ2-1; v_gene: TRBV10-3; len: 14; d_gene: NA; CDR3nt: TGTGCCATCACTGAGGGGGGGCGGAACAATGAGCAGTTCTTC; CDR3aa: CAITEGGRNNEQFF
abundance: NA; j_gene: TRBJ2-7; v_gene: TRBV5-1; len: 17; d_gene: TRBD2; CDR3nt: TGCGCCAGCAGCTTCGCAGCGGGAGGGTCCAATATATACGTGCAGTACTTC; CDR3aa: CASSFAAGGSNIYVQYF
abundance: NA; j_gene: TRBJ1-2; v_gene: TRBV6-6; len: 14; d_gene: TRBD1; CDR3nt: TGTGCCAGCAGTTCCGGACAGGGGGTAGATGGCTACACCTTC; CDR3aa: CASSSGQGVDGYTF